This record looks at one TCR beta chain sequence and its context. Germline CDR1 is SGHKS and CDR2 is YYEKEE (reference sequence). Unmatched junction bases numbered 3, after V lost 4 bases and J lost 1 base. The CDR3 length is 14 residues. Repertoires were generated with immunoSEQ multiplex PCR, while TCRdb's copy carries only in-frame clones and drops some. Of 80,000 or so clones listed, about 93% are singletons. The source of the sample is a study of control samples from healthy donors and cancer patients. The chain couples TRBV5-5 to TRBJ1-2; 8 nucleotides line up with TRBD1. This sequence originates from a middle-aged woman in good health. Sequenced: blood. The CDR3 DNA is TGTGCCAGCAGCGTCGACAGGGGTAACTATGGCTACACCTTC. Encoded protein: CASSVDRGNYGYTF.